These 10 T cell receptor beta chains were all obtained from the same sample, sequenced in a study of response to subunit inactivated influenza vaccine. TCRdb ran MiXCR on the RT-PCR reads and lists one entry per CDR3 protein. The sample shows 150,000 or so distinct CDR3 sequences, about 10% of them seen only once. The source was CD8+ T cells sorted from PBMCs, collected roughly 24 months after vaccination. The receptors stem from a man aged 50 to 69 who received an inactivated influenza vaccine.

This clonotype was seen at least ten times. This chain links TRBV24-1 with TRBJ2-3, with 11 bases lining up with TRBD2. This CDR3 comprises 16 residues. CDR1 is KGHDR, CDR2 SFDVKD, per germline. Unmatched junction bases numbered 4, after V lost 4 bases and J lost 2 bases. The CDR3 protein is CATSESTSGNTDTQYF. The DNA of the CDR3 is TGTGCCACCAGTGAGTCGACTAGCGGGAACACAGATACGCAGTATTTT.

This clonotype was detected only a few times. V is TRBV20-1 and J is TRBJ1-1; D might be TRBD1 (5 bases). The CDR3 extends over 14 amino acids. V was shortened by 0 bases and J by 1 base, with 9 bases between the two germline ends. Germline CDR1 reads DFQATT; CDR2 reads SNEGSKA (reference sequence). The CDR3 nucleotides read TGCAGTGCTAGAGACCGTACAGGGAACACTGAAGCTTTCTTT. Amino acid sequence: CSARDRTGNTEAFF.

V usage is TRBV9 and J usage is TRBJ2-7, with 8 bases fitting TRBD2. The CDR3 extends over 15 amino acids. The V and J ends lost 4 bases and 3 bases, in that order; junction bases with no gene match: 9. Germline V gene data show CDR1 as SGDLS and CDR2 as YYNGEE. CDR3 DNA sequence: TGTGCCAGCAGCCCCAGCGGGAGAGGCCTCTACGAGCAGTACTTC. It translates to CASSPSGRGLYEQYF.

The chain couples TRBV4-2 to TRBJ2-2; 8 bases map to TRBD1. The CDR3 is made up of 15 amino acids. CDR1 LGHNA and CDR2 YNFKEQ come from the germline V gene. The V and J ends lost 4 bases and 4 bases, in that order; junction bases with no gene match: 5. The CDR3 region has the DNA TGTGCCAGCAGCCCCTGGACAGGGAGCACCGGGGAGCTGTTTTTT. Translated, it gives CASSPWTGSTGELFF.

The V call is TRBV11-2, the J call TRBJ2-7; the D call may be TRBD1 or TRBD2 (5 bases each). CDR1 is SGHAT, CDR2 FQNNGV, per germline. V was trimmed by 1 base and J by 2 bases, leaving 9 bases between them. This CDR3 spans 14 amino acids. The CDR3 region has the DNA TGTGCCAGCAGCTTAGGGGACCTTACCTACGAGCAGTACTTC. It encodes CASSLGDLTYEQYF. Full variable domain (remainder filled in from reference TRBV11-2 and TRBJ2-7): EAGVAQSPRYKIIEKRQSVAFWCNPISGHATLYWYQQILGQGPKLLIQFQNNGVVDDSQLPKDRFSAERLKGVDSTLKIQPAKLEDSAVYLCASSLGDLTYEQYFGPGTRLTVT.

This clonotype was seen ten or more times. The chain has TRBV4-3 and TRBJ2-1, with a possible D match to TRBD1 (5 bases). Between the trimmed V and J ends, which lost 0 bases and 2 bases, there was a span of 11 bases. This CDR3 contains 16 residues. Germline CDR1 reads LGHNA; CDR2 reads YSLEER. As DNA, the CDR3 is TGCGCCAGCAGCCAAGATAAAGGGGCAGCCTACAATGAGCAGTTCTTC. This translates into CASSQDKGAAYNEQFF.

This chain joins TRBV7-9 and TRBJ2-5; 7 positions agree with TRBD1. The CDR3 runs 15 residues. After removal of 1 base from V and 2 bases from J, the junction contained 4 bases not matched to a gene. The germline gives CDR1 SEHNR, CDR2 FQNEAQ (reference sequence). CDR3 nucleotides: TGTGCCAGCAGCTTAGGGACAGGAAGACAAGAGACCCAGTACTTC. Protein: CASSLGTGRQETQYF.

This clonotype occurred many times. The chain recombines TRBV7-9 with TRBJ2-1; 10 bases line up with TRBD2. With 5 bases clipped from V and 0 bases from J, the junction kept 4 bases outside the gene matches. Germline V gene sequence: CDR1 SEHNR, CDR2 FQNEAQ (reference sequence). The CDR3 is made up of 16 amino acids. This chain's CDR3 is CASSPSSGSSYNEQFF. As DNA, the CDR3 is TGTGCCAGCAGCCCCTCTAGCGGGAGCTCCTACAATGAGCAGTTCTTC.

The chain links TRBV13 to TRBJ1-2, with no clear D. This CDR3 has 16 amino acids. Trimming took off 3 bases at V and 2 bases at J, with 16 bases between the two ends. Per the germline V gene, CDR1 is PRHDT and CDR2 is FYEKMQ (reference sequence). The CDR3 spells CASSFRGIPRNYGYTF. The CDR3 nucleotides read TGTGCCAGCAGCTTTCGAGGCATCCCCCGGAACTATGGCTACACCTTC.

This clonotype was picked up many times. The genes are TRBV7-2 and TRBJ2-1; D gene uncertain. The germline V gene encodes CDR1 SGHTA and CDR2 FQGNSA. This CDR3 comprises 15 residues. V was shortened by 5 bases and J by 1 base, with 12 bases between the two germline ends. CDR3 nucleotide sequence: TGTGCCAGCAGCATCCCGGACGGTTCCTACAATGAGCAGTTCTTC. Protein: CASSIPDGSYNEQFF.